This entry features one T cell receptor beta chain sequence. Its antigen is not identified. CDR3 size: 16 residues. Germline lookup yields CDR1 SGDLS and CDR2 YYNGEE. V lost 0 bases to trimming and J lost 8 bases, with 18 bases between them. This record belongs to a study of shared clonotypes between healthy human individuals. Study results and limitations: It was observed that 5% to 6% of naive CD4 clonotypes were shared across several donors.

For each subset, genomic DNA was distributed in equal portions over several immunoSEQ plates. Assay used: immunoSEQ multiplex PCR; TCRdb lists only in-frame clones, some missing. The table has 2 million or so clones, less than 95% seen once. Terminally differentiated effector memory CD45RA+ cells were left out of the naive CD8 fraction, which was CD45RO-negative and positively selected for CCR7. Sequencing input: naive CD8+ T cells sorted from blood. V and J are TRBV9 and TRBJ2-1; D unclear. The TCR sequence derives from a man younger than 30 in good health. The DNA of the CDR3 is TGTGCCAGCAGCGTAGCCGTAGGGCTTTTTAACGATGAGCAGTTCTTC. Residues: CASSVAVGLFNDEQFF.